The source of this T cell receptor beta chain is a study of regulatory T cells in long-lasting Graves disease. Sample time point: newly diagnosed GD, antithyroid drugs for less than 3 months. PBMC RNA served as the TCR library source. Study outcomes and limitations: TRBV28, TRBJ1-2 and TRBJ2-5 were favored in persistent disease. Possibly, accuracy suffered from the small sample size.

Arm-PCR of CDR3 regions with iRepertoire HTBI primers generated TCR beta libraries. TCRdb passed the multiplex PCR reads through MiXCR, listing each CDR3 protein once. The data show some 220,000 distinct CDR3 sequences, roughly 20% seen once. Ten or more counts support this clonotype. Antigen specificity is unknown. The germline gives CDR1 SGHTA, CDR2 FQGNSA. The CDR3 runs to 12 residues. V lost 3 bases, J lost 5 bases, and 7 bases lay in between. The data also belong to a second study, concerning T cells in Graves' hyperthyroidism and ophthalmopathy. That paper adds: The TCR CDR3 was amplified in a first-round RT-PCR using the HTBI primer set.

The V call is TRBV7-2, the J call TRBJ2-5; D ambiguous. The receptor was isolated from a woman in her 30s with Graves disease. Sequencing was performed on peripheral blood mononuclear cells (PBMCs), taken at new diagnosis, from a patient treated with antithyroid drugs. This CDR3 is CASSFGVETQYF. The CDR3 nucleotides are TGTGCCAGCAGCTTTGGGGTGGAGACCCAGTACTTC.